This T cell receptor beta chain was recovered during a study of cytomegalovirus exposure and HLA in healthy donors. Clones were sequenced by immunoSEQ multiplex PCR, and TCRdb holds only the in-frame ones, with some missing. The sample gives some 68,000 clones, about 96% of which show up once; 2.4% is in the top ten. V was clipped by 5 bases and J by 7 bases; unmatched bases: 5. The CDR3 sequence is 15 residues long. Germline V gene lookup returns CDR1 SEHNR and CDR2 FQNEAQ (reference sequence). Of note for this clone: The antigen remains undetermined.

Study conclusions and caveats: There were three CMV-associated chains whose specificity for CMV antigens was confirmed in vitro.

Specimen: PBMCs. The chain joins TRBV7-9 to TRBJ1-6; 10 nucleotides align to TRBD1. This receptor was obtained from a man aged 18 to 29 in good health and CMV-seronegative. The CDR3 DNA reads as TGTGCCAGCAGCCCCTCGGACAGGGGGAATTCACCCCTCCACTTT. Amino acid sequence: CASSPSDRGNSPLHF.